This TCR beta chain was sequenced for a study of CD8+ T cells in alopecia areata. Turning to the study itself: Oral tofacitinib, 5 to 10 mg twice daily, was given in an open-label trial.

The V and J ends lost 2 bases and 7 bases respectively, with 13 bases between them. The CDR3 consists of 13 residues. CDR1 is SGHNT, CDR2 YYREEE, per germline (reference sequence). RNA extraction was followed by reverse transcription into cDNA, which acted as the sequencing template. Method: immunoSEQ multiplex PCR; TCRdb's copy keeps in-frame clones and lacks some. The sample carries 80,000 or so clones, approximately 66% recorded once. Regarding treatment: oral pan-JAK inhibitor, 5-10 mg twice daily. Overall study findings and caveats: With just one nonresponder, it is still uncertain whether baseline CD8+ expansion relates to response.

Regarding this clone: Its specificity is not known.

The genes are TRBV5-4 and TRBJ2-7; weak D call: TRBD2 (6 bases). Sample: CD8+ T cells sorted from blood, taken at week 24, from a patient treated with tofacitinib. This TCR came from a human donor with alopecia areata. CDR3 sequence (DNA): TGTGCCAGCAGCTTCGGTTCAGGGACTGAGCAGTACTTC. It codes for CASSFGSGTEQYF. The full variable domain, rest sourced from reference TRBV5-4 and TRBJ2-7, is ETGVTQSPTHLIKTRGQQVTLRCSSQSGHNTVSWYQQALGQGPQFIFQYYREEENGRGNFPPRFSGLQFPNYSSELNVNALELDDSALYLCASSFGSGTEQYFGPGTRLTVT.